These 8 T cell receptor beta chains share one sample of origin, sequenced in a study of regulatory T cells in long-lasting Graves disease (dated by TCRdb to the early 2020s). The library came from multiplex PCR. TCRdb names Illumina HiSeq 4000 as the instrument used. CDR3 regions were amplified by Arm-PCR with iRepertoire HTBI primers to construct TCR beta libraries. TCRdb trimmed the raw reads at Q25, called clones with MiXCR and kept productive beta chains. Identical CDR3 protein sequences are pooled into one entry, listed with their most common genes and DNA. This sample holds roughly 360,000 distinct CDR3 sequences; approximately 25% were observed only once. The ten top clones hold about 27% of the sample. The sample's time point label, decoded: persistent/refractory GD, antithyroid drugs over 5 years with positive TRAb. RNA was extracted from PBMCs in TRIzol for both TCR sequencing and RNA sequencing.

Specimen: peripheral blood mononuclear cells (PBMCs), collected when the disease was refractory, from a patient treated with antithyroid drugs. Receptors originate from a woman aged 40 to 50 with Graves disease. Donor details come from another sample of the same person, matched by shared clones.

The chain carries TRBV20-1 and TRBJ2-5; D gene uncertain. V gave up 6 bases and J gave up 3 bases, with 14 bases separating them. Germline CDR1 and CDR2: DFQATT and SNEGSKA (reference sequence). The CDR3 length is 13 residues. CDR3 sequence (DNA): TGCAGTGCCAATAGGGCAGCCGAAGAGACCCAGTACTTC. Translating it yields CSANRAAEETQYF.

This clonotype has only a few counts. The rearrangement uses TRBV5-6 and TRBJ2-4, with D perhaps given as TRBD1 or TRBD2 (5 bases each). The V end was cut by 0 bases, the J end by 5 bases, with 21 bases between. The CDR3 covers 18 residues. In germline, CDR1 is SGHDT, CDR2 YYEEEE. The CDR3 reads CASSLGGTDFYGENIQYF. The CDR3 DNA follows: TGTGCCAGCAGCTTGGGGGGGACGGACTTTTATGGAGAAAACATTCAGTACTTC.

This clonotype was counted a few times. The chain employs TRBV10-3 and TRBJ1-2; 7 positions match TRBD1. The trim removed 3 bases at V and 8 bases at J, leaving 12 bases unmatched. This CDR3 is 15 amino acids long. Germline loops: CDR1 ENHRY, CDR2 SYGVKD. CDR3: CAISESDRPTRGYTF. The CDR3 DNA is TGTGCCATCAGTGAATCGGACAGGCCGACGAGGGGCTACACCTTC.

The chain carries TRBV27 and TRBJ1-4, with 9 nucleotides matching TRBD1. Germline-derived CDR1 and CDR2 are MNHEY and SMNVEV (reference sequence). The CDR3 contains 17 residues. V gave up 6 bases and J gave up 5 bases; unmatched junction bases: 13. CDR3 in DNA: TGTGCCAGCAGAGGACTGGCCACCGGGACAGGGAATGAAAAACTGTTTTTT. Translated: CASRGLATGTGNEKLFF.

The V gene is TRBV7-2, the J gene TRBJ2-2; 7 positions match TRBD1. V shed 1 base, J shed 1 base, and the junction held 6 bases outside the gene matches. Germline assignment: CDR1 SGHTA and CDR2 FQGNSA. This CDR3 has 17 residues. The CDR3 protein is CASSLVPGQWNTGELFF. The CDR3 DNA is TGTGCCAGCAGCTTAGTACCGGGACAGTGGAACACCGGGGAGCTGTTTTTT.

The gene calls are TRBV28 and TRBJ1-1; D is ambiguous. Germline assignment: CDR1 MDHEN and CDR2 SYDVKM. V gave up 6 bases and J gave up 5 bases, with 13 bases separating them. This CDR3 is 13 amino acids long. The CDR3 DNA reads as TGTGCCAGCAGCTGGCGGGGAGTTACTGAAGCTTTCTTT. It encodes CASSWRGVTEAFF.

This clonotype was counted many times. The chain carries TRBV12-3 or TRBV12-4 and TRBJ1-1; unclear D gene. The CDR3 has 12 residues. The germline V and J ends were trimmed by 7 bases and 0 bases, with 6 bases remaining between them. CDR3 in DNA: TGTGCCAGCACCGTCTTGAACACTGAAGCTTTCTTT. Translated: CASTVLNTEAFF.

This clonotype was seen at least ten times. The CDR3 region is CASSHEQGRYEQYF. DNA for the CDR3: TGCGCCAGCAGCCACGAACAGGGTCGGTACGAGCAGTACTTC. V is TRBV4-1 and J is TRBJ2-7; the D gene is possibly TRBD1 (6 bases). Trimming removed 3 bases from V and 4 bases from J, with 13 bases in between. The CDR3 spans 14 residues. Germline values: CDR1 MGHRA, CDR2 YSYEKL.